Below, 5 T cell receptor beta chains from the same sample are listed, as sequenced in a study of shared clonotypes between healthy human individuals. Clones were read by immunoSEQ multiplex PCR, and TCRdb kept only the in-frame ones, dropping some. The sample has roughly 2 million clones, approximately 94% seen once; the top ten hold 1% to 1.3%. The naive CD8 subset, CD45RO-negative cells positively selected for CCR7, excluded terminally differentiated effector memory CD45RA+ cells. Sequencing was done on a sample of naive CD8+ T cells sorted from blood. The origin of the receptors is a man aged 18-30 years in good health.

There are a few counts of this clone. This specimen includes other DNA sequences encoding the same CDR3. J is TRBJ2-7 and V is TRBV7-9, with 10 nucleotides matching TRBD1. CDR3 length: 14 residues. Germline trimming cut 0 bases from V and 4 bases from J; bases unmatched to any gene: 0. Germline loops: CDR1 SEHNR, CDR2 FQNEAQ (reference sequence). CDR3 amino acids: CASSLAGQGYEQYF. The CDR3 coding sequence is TGTGCCAGCAGCTTAGCGGGACAGGGGTACGAGCAGTACTTC.

This clone appeared once. The V gene is TRBV5-1, the J gene TRBJ1-1; D is perhaps TRBD1 (5 bases). The V end lost 0 bases, the J end lost 8 bases, and 14 bases lay between the germline ends. Germline CDR1 SGHRS, CDR2 YFSETQ. The CDR3 totals 14 residues. This chain's CDR3 is CASSLALGAPEAFF. In DNA, the CDR3 is TGCGCCAGCAGCTTGGCACTCGGGGCCCCCGAAGCTTTCTTT.

The chain carries TRBV23-1 and TRBJ2-7; 8 nucleotides match TRBD1. TRBV23-1 is designated an ORF whose function remains uncertain. CDR3 length equals 14 residues. The V gene end was trimmed by 8 bases and the J gene end by 4 bases; junction bases not matched to a gene: 10. The CDR3 coding sequence is TGCGCCAGCTTCGGACAGGGCTGTAGGTACGAGCAGTACTTC. Translation gives CASFGQGCRYEQYF.

This sequence joins TRBV4-1 and TRBJ2-7, with D perhaps TRBD1 (5 bases). Germline V lookup: CDR1 MGHRA, CDR2 YSYEKL. The CDR3 extends over 13 amino acids. V was clipped by 5 bases and J by 3 bases, with 11 bases between them. In DNA form, the CDR3 reads TGCGCCAGCAGCGAAAGGGGTGGCTACGAGCAGTACTTC. It encodes CASSERGGYEQYF.

The V call is TRBV4-1, the J call TRBJ1-5, with a possible D match to TRBD1 (6 bases). CDR1 MGHRA and CDR2 YSYEKL come from the germline V gene. The CDR3 extends over 14 amino acids. V was clipped by 3 bases and J by 6 bases, with 12 bases between them. This chain's CDR3 is CASSHLTGIQPQHF. CDR3 nucleotide sequence: TGCGCCAGCAGCCATCTCACAGGGATTCAGCCCCAGCATTTT.